The entry below gives a single TCR beta chain sequence along with its context. The antigen is undetermined. Libraries were prepared by immunoSEQ multiplex PCR; TCRdb keeps only in-frame clonotypes and omits some of them. Of 150,000 to 200,000 clones in the sample, 80% to 90% were seen once. The sample belongs to a study of T cell responses to AZD1222 COVID-19 vaccine. The CDR3 consists of 11 residues. V dropped 4 bases and J dropped 11 bases, with 11 bases sitting between them. Germline lookup yields CDR1 MDHEN and CDR2 SYDVKM. Overall study findings and caveats: Possibly, clonal diversity was underestimated; donors were largely white British and included more females.

V gene TRBV28 combines with J gene TRBJ1-1; D not resolved. This clonotype was sampled from an adult in good health. Sequencing used peripheral blood, obtained on day 0 of AZD1222 vaccination. The CDR3: CASSSALKAFF. CDR3 in DNA: TGTGCCAGCAGTTCGGCCCTCAAGGCTTTCTTT.